One and the same sample provided the 9 T cell receptor beta chains below, sequenced in a study of shared clonotypes between healthy human individuals. CD8 cells classed as naive were CD45RO-negative and positively selected for CCR7, excluding terminally differentiated effector memory CD45RA+ cells. Libraries were prepared by immunoSEQ multiplex PCR; TCRdb keeps only in-frame clonotypes and omits some of them. Of approximately 740,000 clones in the sample, 85% to 95% were seen once. The sample comprised naive CD8+ T cells sorted from blood. The receptor source for this set is a man aged 30-40 years in good health.

The genes are TRBV6-6 and TRBJ2-1; D possibly corresponds to TRBD2 (6 bases). The CDR3 extends over 14 amino acids. In germline, CDR1 is MNHNY, CDR2 SVGAGI (reference sequence). The V gene lost 2 bases and the J gene lost 8 bases, with 13 bases spanning the gap. The chain's CDR3 is CASSYGRESDEQFF. DNA of the CDR3: TGTGCCAGCAGTTACGGGCGGGAAAGCGATGAGCAGTTCTTC.

V and J are TRBV5-1 and TRBJ1-1; 9 bases are shared with TRBD1. There are 15 residues in the CDR3. V shed 0 bases and J 8 bases; nucleotides not matched to a gene: 8. Germline V gene sequence: CDR1 SGHRS, CDR2 YFSETQ. CDR3 in amino acids: CASSLGRTGATEAFF. In DNA, the CDR3 is TGCGCCAGCAGCTTGGGTCGGACAGGGGCGACCGAAGCTTTCTTT.

This clone showed up just once. The V gene is TRBV14, the J gene TRBJ2-5; no definite D call. The length of the CDR3 is 13 residues. V lost 1 base to trimming and J lost 6 bases, with 9 bases between them. Germline V lookup: CDR1 SGHDN, CDR2 FVKESK. CDR3: CASSQVDGQTQYF. CDR3 sequence (DNA): TGTGCCAGCAGCCAAGTCGACGGTCAGACCCAGTACTTC. The whole variable domain, remainder taken from reference TRBV14 and TRBJ2-5, is EAGVTQFPSHSVIEKGQTVTLRCDPISGHDNLYWYRRVMGKEIKFLLHFVKESKQDESGMPNNRFLAERTGGTYSTLKVQPAELEDSGVYFCASSQVDGQTQYFGPGTRLLVL.

The chain links TRBV29-1 to TRBJ1-2, with D unresolved. Trimming left V 0 bases short and J 4 bases short, with 0 bases between. This CDR3 contains 10 residues. Germline lookup yields CDR1 SQVTM and CDR2 ANQGSEA. The CDR3 sequence is CSVEDYGYTF. DNA of the CDR3: TGCAGCGTTGAAGACTATGGCTACACCTTC.

The rearrangement joins TRBV7-9 to TRBJ2-1, with TRBD1 matching 7 bases. Trimming cost V 5 bases and J 13 bases; bases outside gene matches: 14. Germline V CDR1 and CDR2: SEHNR, FQNEAQ (reference sequence). CDR3 length equals 14 residues. CDR3 protein: CASSQTEDRLEQFF. The CDR3 DNA follows: TGTGCCAGCAGCCAAACAGAGGACAGGTTAGAACAGTTCTTC.

This clone was seen just once. The chain employs TRBV28 and TRBJ2-2; D is unresolved. CDR1 is MDHEN and CDR2 is SYDVKM in the germline V gene. The CDR3 consists of 15 residues. V lost 3 bases to trimming and J lost 7 bases, with 15 bases between them. This chain's CDR3 is CASSFQVFSGGELFF. The CDR3 region has the DNA TGTGCCAGCAGTTTCCAGGTTTTCTCAGGCGGGGAGCTGTTTTTT.

This chain joins TRBV7-9 and TRBJ2-5; D is undetermined. The germline gives CDR1 SEHNR, CDR2 FQNEAQ (reference sequence). The CDR3 length is 15 residues. V lost 2 bases and J 1 base, leaving 11 bases between the germline ends. The CDR3 nucleotides are TGTGCCAGCAGCTTAATAACGCCCGTCCAAGAGACCCAGTACTTC. Its protein product is CASSLITPVQETQYF.

This CDR3 reads CASSSNPKSSYNEQFF. CDR3 nucleotides: TGTGCCAGCAGCTCAAACCCAAAAAGCTCCTACAATGAGCAGTTCTTC. This sequence joins TRBV5-4 and TRBJ2-1; D remains unclear. This CDR3 comprises 16 residues. The V end lost 3 bases, the J end lost 0 bases, and 13 bases lay between the germline ends. Per the germline V gene, CDR1 is SGHNT and CDR2 is YYREEE (reference sequence). Variable domain in full (rest from reference TRBV5-4 and TRBJ2-1): ETGVTQSPTHLIKTRGQQVTLRCSSQSGHNTVSWYQQALGQGPQFIFQYYREEENGRGNFPPRFSGLQFPNYSSELNVNALELDDSALYLCASSSNPKSSYNEQFFGPGTRLTVL.

The chain combines TRBV11-2 with TRBJ1-1; D remains ambiguous. From germline, CDR1 is SGHAT and CDR2 FQNNGV. V was cut by 4 bases and J by 1 base, with 7 bases left in between. The CDR3 loop spans 13 amino acids. CDR3 sequence (DNA): TGTGCCAGCAGCTCGACACCGAACACTGAAGCTTTCTTT. It translates to CASSSTPNTEAFF.